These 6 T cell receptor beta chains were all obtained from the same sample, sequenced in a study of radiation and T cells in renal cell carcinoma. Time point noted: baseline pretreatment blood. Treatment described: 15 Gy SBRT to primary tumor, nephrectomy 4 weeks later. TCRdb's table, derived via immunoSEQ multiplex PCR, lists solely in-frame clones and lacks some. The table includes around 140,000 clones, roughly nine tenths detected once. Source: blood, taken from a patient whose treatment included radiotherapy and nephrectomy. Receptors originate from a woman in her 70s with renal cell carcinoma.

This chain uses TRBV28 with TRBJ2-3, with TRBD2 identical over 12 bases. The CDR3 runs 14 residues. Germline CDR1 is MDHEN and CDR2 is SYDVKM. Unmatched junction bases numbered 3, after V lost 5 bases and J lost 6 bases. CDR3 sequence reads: CASSPTSGGDTQYF. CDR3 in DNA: TGTGCCAGCAGTCCGACTAGCGGGGGTGATACGCAGTATTTT.

This CDR3 is CASSQDSGGGARGTQYF. DNA of the CDR3: TGTGCCAGCTCACAGGATTCAGGCGGGGGGGCCCGAGGTACGCAGTATTTT. This rearrangement joins TRBV18 to TRBJ2-3; 9 bases align to TRBD2. The J segment lost 8 bases and the V segment lost 4 bases, leaving 16 bases of the junction unmatched. Per germline, CDR1 KGHSH and CDR2 LQKENI. The CDR3 has 17 residues.

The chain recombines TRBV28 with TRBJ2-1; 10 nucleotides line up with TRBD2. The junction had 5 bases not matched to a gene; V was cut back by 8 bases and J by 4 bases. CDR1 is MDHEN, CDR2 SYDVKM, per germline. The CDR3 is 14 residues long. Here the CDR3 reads CASRDSGGYNEQFF. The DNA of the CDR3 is TGTGCCAGCCGGGATAGCGGGGGGTACAATGAGCAGTTCTTC.

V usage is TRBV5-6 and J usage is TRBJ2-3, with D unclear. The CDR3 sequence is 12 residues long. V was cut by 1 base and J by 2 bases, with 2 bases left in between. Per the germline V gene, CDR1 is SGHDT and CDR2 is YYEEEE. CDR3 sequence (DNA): TGTGCCAGCAGCTTGTTCACAGATACGCAGTATTTT. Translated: CASSLFTDTQYF.

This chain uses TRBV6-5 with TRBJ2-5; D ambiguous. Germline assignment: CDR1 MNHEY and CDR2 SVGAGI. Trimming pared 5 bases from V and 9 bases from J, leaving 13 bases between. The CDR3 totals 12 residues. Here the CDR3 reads CASSTGPMSQYF. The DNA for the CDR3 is TGTGCCAGCAGTACCGGCCCTATGTCCCAGTACTTC.

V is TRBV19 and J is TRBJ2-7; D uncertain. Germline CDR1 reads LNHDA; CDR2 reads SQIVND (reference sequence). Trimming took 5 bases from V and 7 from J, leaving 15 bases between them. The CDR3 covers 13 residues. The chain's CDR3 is CASSARSPAEQYF. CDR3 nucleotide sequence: TGTGCCAGTAGTGCTCGGTCCCCCGCGGAGCAGTACTTC.